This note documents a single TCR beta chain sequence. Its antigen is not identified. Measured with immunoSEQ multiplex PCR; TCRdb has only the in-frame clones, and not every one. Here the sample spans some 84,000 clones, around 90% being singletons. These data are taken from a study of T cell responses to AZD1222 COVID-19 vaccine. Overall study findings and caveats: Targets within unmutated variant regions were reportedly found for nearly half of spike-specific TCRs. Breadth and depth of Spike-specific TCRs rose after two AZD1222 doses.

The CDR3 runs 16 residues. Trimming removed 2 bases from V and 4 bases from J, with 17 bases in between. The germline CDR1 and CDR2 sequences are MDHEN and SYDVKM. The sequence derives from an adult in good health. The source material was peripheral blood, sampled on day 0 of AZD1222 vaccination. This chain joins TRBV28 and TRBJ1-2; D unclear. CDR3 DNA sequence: TGTGCCAGCAGTTTAATCTTTTCTGGGGTAGGCTATGGCTACACCTTC. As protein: CASSLIFSGVGYGYTF.